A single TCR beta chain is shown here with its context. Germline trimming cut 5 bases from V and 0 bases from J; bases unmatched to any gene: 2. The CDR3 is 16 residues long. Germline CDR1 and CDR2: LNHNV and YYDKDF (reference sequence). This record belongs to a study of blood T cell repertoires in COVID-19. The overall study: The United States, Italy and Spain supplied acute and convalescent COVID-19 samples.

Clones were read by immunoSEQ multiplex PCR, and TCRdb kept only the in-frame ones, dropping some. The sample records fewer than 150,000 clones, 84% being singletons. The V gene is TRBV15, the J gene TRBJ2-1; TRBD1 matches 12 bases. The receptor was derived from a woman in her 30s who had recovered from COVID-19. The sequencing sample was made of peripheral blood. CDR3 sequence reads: CATSRDRGLSYNEQFF. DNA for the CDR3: TGTGCCACCAGCCGGGACAGGGGGCTCTCCTACAATGAGCAGTTCTTC.